The entry that follows covers one T cell receptor beta chain sequence. The target antigen is unknown. The junction and the germline gene differ at one end; a read error may be behind it. The data originate from a study of cytomegalovirus exposure and HLA in healthy donors. Study-wide points: In a later analysis, an Asian-associated ancestry cluster reportedly showed fewer N-insertions than the approximately 670-donor mean. According to a later analysis, most TCR beta chains associated with CMV appeared HLA-restricted. Rare TCR sequences predominated, though certain public TCRs were found in many donors.

The CDR3 spans 14 residues. Germline V gives CDR1 KGHSH, CDR2 LQKENI. PCR involved 60 Vbeta and 13 Jbeta primers. Only in-frame clones appear in the TCRdb table, and some are missing; sequencing was by immunoSEQ multiplex PCR. Of roughly 100,000 clones listed, about three quarters are singletons. Material for sequencing was PBMCs. The chain is built from TRBV18 and TRBJ2-7; 8 nucleotides line up with TRBD1. This sequence was found in a woman aged 45-65 years in good health and CMV-seropositive. The CDR3: CASSPSRQGRFPQF. The DNA for the CDR3 is TGTGCCAGCTCACCCTCTAGACAGGGGCGCTTCCCGCAGTTC.